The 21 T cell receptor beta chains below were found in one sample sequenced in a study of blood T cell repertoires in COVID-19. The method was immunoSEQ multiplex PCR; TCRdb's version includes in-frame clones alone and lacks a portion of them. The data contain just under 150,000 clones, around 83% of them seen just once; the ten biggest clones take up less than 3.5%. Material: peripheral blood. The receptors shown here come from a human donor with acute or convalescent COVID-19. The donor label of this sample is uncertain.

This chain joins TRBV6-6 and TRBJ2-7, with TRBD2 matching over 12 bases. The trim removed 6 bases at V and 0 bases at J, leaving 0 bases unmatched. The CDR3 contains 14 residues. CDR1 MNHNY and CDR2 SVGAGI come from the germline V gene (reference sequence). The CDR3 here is CASRTSGGSYEQYF. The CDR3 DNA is TGTGCCAGCAGGACTAGCGGGGGCTCCTACGAGCAGTACTTC.

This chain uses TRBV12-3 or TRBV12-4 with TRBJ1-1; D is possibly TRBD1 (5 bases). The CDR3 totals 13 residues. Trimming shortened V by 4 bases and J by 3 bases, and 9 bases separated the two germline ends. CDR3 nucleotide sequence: TGTGCCAGCAGTTCGGGGGAGGACACTGAAGCTTTCTTT. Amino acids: CASSSGEDTEAFF.

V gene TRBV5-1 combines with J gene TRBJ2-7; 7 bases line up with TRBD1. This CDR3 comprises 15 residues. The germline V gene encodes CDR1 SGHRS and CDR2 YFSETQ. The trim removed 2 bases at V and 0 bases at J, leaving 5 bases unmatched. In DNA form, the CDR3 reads TGCGCCAGCAGCTTAACTTGGGACAGCTCCTACGAGCAGTACGTC. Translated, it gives CASSLTWDSSYEQYV.

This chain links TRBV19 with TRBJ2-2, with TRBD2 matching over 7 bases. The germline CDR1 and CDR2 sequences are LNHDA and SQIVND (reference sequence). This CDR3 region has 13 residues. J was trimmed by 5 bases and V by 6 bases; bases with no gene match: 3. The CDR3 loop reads CASRGGRTGELFF. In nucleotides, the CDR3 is TGTGCCAGTAGGGGAGGGCGGACCGGGGAGCTGTTTTTT.

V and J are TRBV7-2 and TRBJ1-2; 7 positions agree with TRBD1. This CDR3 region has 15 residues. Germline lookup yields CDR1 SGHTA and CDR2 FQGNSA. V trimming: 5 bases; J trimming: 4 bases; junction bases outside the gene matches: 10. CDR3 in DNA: TGTGCCAGCAGCCCCCCCGCCCGGGACAGCTATGGCTACACCTTC. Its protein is CASSPPARDSYGYTF.

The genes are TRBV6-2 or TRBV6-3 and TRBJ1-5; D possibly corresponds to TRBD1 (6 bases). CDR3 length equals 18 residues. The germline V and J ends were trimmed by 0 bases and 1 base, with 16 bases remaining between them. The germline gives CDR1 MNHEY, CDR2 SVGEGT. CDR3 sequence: CASSYSATGDLSNQPQHF. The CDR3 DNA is TGTGCCAGCAGTTACTCCGCGACAGGTGACCTGAGCAATCAGCCCCAGCATTTT.

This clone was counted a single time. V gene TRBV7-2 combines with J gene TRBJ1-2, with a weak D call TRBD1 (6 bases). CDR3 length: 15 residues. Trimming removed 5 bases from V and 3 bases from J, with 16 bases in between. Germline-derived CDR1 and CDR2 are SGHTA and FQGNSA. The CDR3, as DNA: TGTGCCAGCAGCCTAGGGGGGGTTTTGGACTATGGCTACACCTTC. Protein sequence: CASSLGGVLDYGYTF.

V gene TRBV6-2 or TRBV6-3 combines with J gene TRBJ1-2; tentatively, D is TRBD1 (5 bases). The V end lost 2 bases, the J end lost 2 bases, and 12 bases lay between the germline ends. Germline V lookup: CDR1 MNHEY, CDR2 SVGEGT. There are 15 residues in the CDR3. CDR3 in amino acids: CASSYRVGENYGYTF. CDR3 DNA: TGTGCCAGCAGTTACCGGGTAGGGGAAAACTATGGCTACACCTTC.

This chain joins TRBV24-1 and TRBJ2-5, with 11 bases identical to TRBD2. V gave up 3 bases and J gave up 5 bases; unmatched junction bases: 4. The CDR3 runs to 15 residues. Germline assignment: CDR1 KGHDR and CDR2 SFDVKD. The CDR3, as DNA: TGTGCCACCAGTGATCCGCTAGCGGGAGGCGAGACCCAGTACTTC. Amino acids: CATSDPLAGGETQYF.

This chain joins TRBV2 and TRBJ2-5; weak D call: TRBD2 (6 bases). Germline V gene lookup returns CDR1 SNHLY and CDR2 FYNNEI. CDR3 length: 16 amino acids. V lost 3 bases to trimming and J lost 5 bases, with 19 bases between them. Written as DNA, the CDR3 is TGTGCCAGCAGTGATGGTATTAGCACAGGAGGGGAGACCCAGTACTTC. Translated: CASSDGISTGGETQYF.

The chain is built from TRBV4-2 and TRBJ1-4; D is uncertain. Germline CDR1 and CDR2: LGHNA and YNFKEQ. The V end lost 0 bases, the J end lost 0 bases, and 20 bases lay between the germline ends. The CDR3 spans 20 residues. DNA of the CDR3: TGTGCCAGCAGCCAAGAGGTCAATGTATTCGGGAAAGCAACTAATGAAAAACTGTTTTTT. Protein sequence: CASSQEVNVFGKATNEKLFF.

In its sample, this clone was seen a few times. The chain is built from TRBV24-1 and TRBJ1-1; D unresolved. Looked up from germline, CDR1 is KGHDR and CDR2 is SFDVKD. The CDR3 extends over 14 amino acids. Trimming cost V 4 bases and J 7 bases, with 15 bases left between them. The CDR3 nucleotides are TGTGCCACCAGTGACCCTGGATCCGGGAGTGAAGCTTTCTTT. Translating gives CATSDPGSGSEAFF.

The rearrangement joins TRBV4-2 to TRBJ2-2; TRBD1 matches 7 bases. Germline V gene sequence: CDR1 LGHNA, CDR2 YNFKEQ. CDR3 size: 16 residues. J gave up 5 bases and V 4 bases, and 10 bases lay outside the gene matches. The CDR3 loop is CASSPGGQSVTGELFF. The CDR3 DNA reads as TGTGCCAGCAGCCCAGGGGGACAGTCTGTTACCGGGGAGCTGTTTTTT.

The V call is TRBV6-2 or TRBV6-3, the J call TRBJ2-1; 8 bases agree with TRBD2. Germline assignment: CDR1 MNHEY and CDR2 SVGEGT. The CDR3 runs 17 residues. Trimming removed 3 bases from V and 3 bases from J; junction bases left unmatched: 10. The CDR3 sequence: CASSYPGLAANYNEQFF. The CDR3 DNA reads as TGTGCCAGCAGTTATCCCGGACTAGCCGCAAACTACAATGAGCAGTTCTTC.

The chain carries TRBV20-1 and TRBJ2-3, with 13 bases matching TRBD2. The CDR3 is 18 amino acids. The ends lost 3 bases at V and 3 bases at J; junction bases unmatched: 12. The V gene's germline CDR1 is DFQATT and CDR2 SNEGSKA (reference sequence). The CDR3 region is CSASRTSGSGEGTDTQYF. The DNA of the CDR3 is TGCAGTGCTAGTAGGACTAGCGGGAGTGGTGAGGGAACAGATACGCAGTATTTT.

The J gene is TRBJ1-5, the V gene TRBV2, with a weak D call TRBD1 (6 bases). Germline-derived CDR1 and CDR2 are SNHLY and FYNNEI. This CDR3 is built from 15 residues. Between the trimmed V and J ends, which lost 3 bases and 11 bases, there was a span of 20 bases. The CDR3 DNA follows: TGTGCCAGCAGTGAGTCAGGGGCCGTGTCCAGGGCCCAGCATTTT. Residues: CASSESGAVSRAQHF.

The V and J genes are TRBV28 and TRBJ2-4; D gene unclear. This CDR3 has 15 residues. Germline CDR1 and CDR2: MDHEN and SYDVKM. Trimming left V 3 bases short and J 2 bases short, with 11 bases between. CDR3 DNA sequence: TGTGCCAGCAGTTTTTGGGCCAGCACCAAAAACATTCAGTACTTC. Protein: CASSFWASTKNIQYF.

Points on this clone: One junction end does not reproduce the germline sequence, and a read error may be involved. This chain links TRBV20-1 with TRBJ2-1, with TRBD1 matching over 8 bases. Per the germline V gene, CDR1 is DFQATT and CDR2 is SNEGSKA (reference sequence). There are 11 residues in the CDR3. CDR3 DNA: TGCAGTGCTAAACACCGGGACAGGCCCCTCTTC. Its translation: CSAKHRDRPLF.

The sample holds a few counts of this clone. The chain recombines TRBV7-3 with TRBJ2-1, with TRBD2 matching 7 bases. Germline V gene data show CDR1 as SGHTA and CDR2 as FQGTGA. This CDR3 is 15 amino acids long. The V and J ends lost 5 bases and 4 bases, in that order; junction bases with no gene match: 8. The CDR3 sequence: CASSPQGREYNEQFF. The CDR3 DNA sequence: TGTGCCAGCAGCCCCCAAGGGCGGGAGTACAATGAGCAGTTCTTC. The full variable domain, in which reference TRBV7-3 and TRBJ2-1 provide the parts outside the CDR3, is GAGVSQTPSNKVTEKGKYVELRCDPISGHTALYWYRQSLGQGPEFLIYFQGTGAADDSGLPNDRFFAVRPEGSVSTLKIQRTERGDSAVYLCASSPQGREYNEQFFGPGTRLTVL.

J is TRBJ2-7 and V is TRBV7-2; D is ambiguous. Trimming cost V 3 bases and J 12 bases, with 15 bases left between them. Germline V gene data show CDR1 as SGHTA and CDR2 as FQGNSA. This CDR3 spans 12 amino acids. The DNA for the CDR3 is TGTGCCAGCAGCTTTTATTCGTATCGGTTGTACTTC. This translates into CASSFYSYRLYF.

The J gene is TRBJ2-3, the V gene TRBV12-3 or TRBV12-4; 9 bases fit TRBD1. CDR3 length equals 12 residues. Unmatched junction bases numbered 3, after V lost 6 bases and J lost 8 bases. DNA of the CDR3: TGTGCCAGCAGACGACAGGGGGTTACGCAGTATTTT. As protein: CASRRQGVTQYF.